This is a list of T cell receptor beta chains from one sample in a study of identical twins. TCRdb passed the 5' RACE reads through MiXCR, listing each CDR3 protein once. Altogether hundreds of thousands of distinct CDR3 sequences are present, approximately 6.1% being singletons, with the ten largest covering around 2%. What was sequenced was naive T cells sorted from blood. The origin of the receptors is a man aged 18 to 29 in good health. Both conserved end residues are trimmed from each CDR3. D genes are given only for firm matches.

>TRBV5-6|.
ASSHPGVSYEQY
>TRBV15|.
ATSRLIQGRSSYNEQF
>TRBV27|.
ASSLSPVSYNEQF
>TRBV12-3/TRBV12-4|.
ASTRLGGNATDTQY
>TRBV6-1|.
ASWTTKDSFVGYT
>TRBV3-1|.
ASSHVNIQETQY
>TRBV20-1|TRBD1
SARTGGGTQPQH
>TRBV12-3/TRBV12-4|.
ASSPQGRDTQY
>TRBV12-3/TRBV12-4|.
ASSLRALNQPQH
>TRBV24-1|.
ATGRGADTQY
>TRBV20-1|.
SVEPQGTGELF
>TRBV15|.
ATSRDRVDRTHTQY
>TRBV29-1|TRBD1
SVPLGHRGSNQPQH
>TRBV9|TRBD1
ASSPRQGRSTEAF
>TRBV12-5|.
ASGLTSIAQY
>TRBV11-2|.
ASSSPRGDYYGYT